What follows are 21 T cell receptor beta chains derived from one specimen sequenced in a study of blood T cell repertoires in COVID-19. TCRdb's table, derived via immunoSEQ multiplex PCR, lists solely in-frame clones and lacks some. The sample carries about 120,000 clones, about three quarters recorded once. The sequencing sample was made of peripheral blood. Every receptor here comes from a human donor with acute or convalescent COVID-19. The donor label of this sample is uncertain.

The rearrangement links TRBV4-2 to TRBJ1-6; D not certain. The CDR3 extends over 14 amino acids. The V and J ends lost 4 bases and 9 bases respectively, with 13 bases between them. Germline V gene data show CDR1 as LGHNA and CDR2 as YNFKEQ. CDR3: CASSLRGMGSPLHF. Written as DNA, the CDR3 is TGTGCCAGCAGCCTAAGAGGTATGGGTTCACCCCTCCACTTT.

This chain connects TRBV24-1 to TRBJ1-6; D gene unclear. This CDR3 is 15 amino acids long. The ends were cut back, 4 bases at V and 7 bases at J, with 13 bases in the middle. Germline V CDR1 and CDR2: KGHDR, SFDVKD. In nucleotides, the CDR3 is TGTGCCACCAGTGACATCACCAGGTACAATTCACCCCTCCACTTT. Protein product: CATSDITRYNSPLHF.

This clone has more than one count but fewer than ten. This chain uses TRBV6-5 with TRBJ1-2; D ambiguous. CDR3 size: 14 residues. Per germline, CDR1 MNHEY and CDR2 SVGAGI. Trimming took 7 bases from V and 7 from J, leaving 19 bases between them. The CDR3 spells CASIPSAGNGGYTF. CDR3 nucleotide sequence: TGTGCCAGCATACCCTCCGCGGGGAATGGTGGCTACACCTTC.

This clone came up once. This chain joins TRBV28 and TRBJ1-1, with D perhaps TRBD1 (5 bases). CDR3 length equals 18 residues. Germline-derived CDR1 and CDR2 are MDHEN and SYDVKM. Trimming removed 2 bases at V and 0 bases at J, with 19 bases between. The CDR3 region is CASSLAGGWGKMNTEAFF. CDR3 DNA: TGTGCCAGCAGTTTAGCGGGGGGTTGGGGAAAAATGAACACTGAAGCTTTCTTT.

The DNA for the CDR3 is TGTGCCAGTAGAACGGACAGGTTTAGCAATCAGCCCCAGCATTTT. This sequence encodes CASRTDRFSNQPQHF. The chain carries TRBV19 and TRBJ1-5, with 7 bases aligning to TRBD1. The CDR3 is 15 residues long. Germline V gene sequence: CDR1 LNHDA, CDR2 SQIVND (reference sequence). Trimming removed 6 bases from V and 0 bases from J; junction bases left unmatched: 5. Variable domain in full (rest from reference TRBV19 and TRBJ1-5): DGGITQSPKYLFRKEGQNVTLSCEQNLNHDAMYWYRQDPGQGLRLIYYSQIVNDFQKGDIAEGYSVSREKKESFPLTVTSAQKNPTAFYLCASRTDRFSNQPQHFGDGTRLSIL.

This clone was observed a few times. This chain links TRBV7-3 with TRBJ2-6, with 7 positions matching TRBD1. V lost 1 base to trimming and J lost 0 bases; unmatched junction nucleotides: 3. The CDR3 length is 17 residues. Germline lookup yields CDR1 SGHTA and CDR2 FQGTGA. Here the CDR3 reads CASSLKGGRSGANVLTF. CDR3 nucleotide sequence: TGTGCCAGCAGCTTAAAAGGGGGCCGCTCTGGGGCCAACGTCCTGACTTTC. The variable domain in full, with the rest retrieved from reference TRBV7-3 and TRBJ2-6, is GAGVSQTPSNKVTEKGKYVELRCDPISGHTALYWYRQSLGQGPEFLIYFQGTGAADDSGLPNDRFFAVRPEGSVSTLKIQRTERGDSAVYLCASSLKGGRSGANVLTFGAGSRLTVL.

This clone showed up just once. The V gene is TRBV11-2, the J gene TRBJ1-4; D remains unclear. Looked up from germline, CDR1 is SGHAT and CDR2 is FQNNGV. The V end was cut by 6 bases, the J end by 4 bases, with 9 bases between. The CDR3 extends over 13 amino acids. The CDR3 nucleotides are TGTGCCAGCAGTCGTCGTAATAATGAAAAACTGTTTTTT. Protein sequence: CASSRRNNEKLFF.

This clone was seen at least ten times. This chain uses TRBV19 with TRBJ1-6; possibly TRBD1 for D (6 bases). CDR1 is LNHDA, CDR2 SQIVND, per germline (reference sequence). The CDR3 covers 13 residues. V was shortened by 3 bases and J by 8 bases, with 8 bases between the two germline ends. The CDR3 sequence is CASSIGGDSPLHF. DNA for the CDR3: TGTGCCAGTAGTATTGGGGGCGATTCACCCCTCCACTTT.

J is TRBJ1-4 and V is TRBV5-1; a possible D gene is TRBD1 (5 bases). In germline, CDR1 is SGHRS, CDR2 YFSETQ. Trimming shortened V by 4 bases and J by 0 bases, and 13 bases separated the two germline ends. This CDR3 spans 16 amino acids. The CDR3 sequence is CASSIGHPSTNEKLFF. In DNA form, the CDR3 reads TGCGCCAGCAGCATCGGACACCCCTCAACTAATGAAAAACTGTTTTTT. The full variable domain, completed using reference TRBV5-1 and TRBJ1-4, is KAGVTQTPRYLIKTRGQQVTLSCSPISGHRSVSWYQQTPGQGLQFLFEYFSETQRNKGNFPGRFSGRQFSNSRSEMNVSTLELGDSALYLCASSIGHPSTNEKLFFGSGTQLSVL.

The V and J genes are TRBV9 and TRBJ1-6; D gene unclear. Germline CDR1 and CDR2: SGDLS and YYNGEE. CDR3 length equals 13 residues. Trimming removed 3 bases from V and 9 bases from J, with 10 bases in between. DNA for the CDR3: TGTGCCAGCAGCGGAGGGATGGGTTCACCCCTCCACTTT. Encoded protein: CASSGGMGSPLHF.

The V call is TRBV5-5, the J call TRBJ1-4; possible D gene TRBD1, 6 bases. The CDR3 is 14 amino acids. Germline V gene lookup returns CDR1 SGHKS and CDR2 YYEKEE (reference sequence). With 4 bases removed from V and 2 bases from J, the gap between germline ends came to 9 bases. CDR3 amino acids: CASSQGFTNEKLFF. For the CDR3, the DNA is TGTGCCAGCAGCCAGGGGTTTACTAATGAAAAACTGTTTTTT. Variable domain in full (rest from reference TRBV5-5 and TRBJ1-4): DAGVTQSPTHLIKTRGQQVTLRCSPISGHKSVSWYQQVLGQGPQFIFQYYEKEERGRGNFPDRFSARQFPNYSSELNVNALLLGDSALYLCASSQGFTNEKLFFGSGTQLSVL.

The chain employs TRBV15 and TRBJ2-5, with TRBD2 as a possible D gene (7 bases). V was clipped by 2 bases and J by 5 bases, with 15 bases between them. Germline loops: CDR1 LNHNV, CDR2 YYDKDF (reference sequence). CDR3 length equals 15 residues. In DNA form, the CDR3 reads TGTGCCACCAGCAGACCCGGGGGGCTAAAGGAGACCCAGTACTTC. Translating it yields CATSRPGGLKETQYF.

This clone was counted a few times. The V gene is TRBV6-5, the J gene TRBJ2-2; maybe TRBD1 (5 bases). The V end was cut by 0 bases, the J end by 0 bases, with 8 bases between. The CDR3 sequence is 16 residues long. Germline lookup yields CDR1 MNHEY and CDR2 SVGAGI. The CDR3: CASSYSDSSNTGELFF. The CDR3 DNA follows: TGTGCCAGCAGTTACTCTGACAGCTCGAACACCGGGGAGCTGTTTTTT.

This chain uses TRBV27 with TRBJ2-3; 8 bases align to TRBD2. V lost 2 bases, J lost 6 bases, and 7 bases stayed unmatched. Germline-derived CDR1 and CDR2 are MNHEY and SMNVEV (reference sequence). The CDR3 has 15 amino acids. CDR3 amino acids: CASSLVRGGRDTQYF. The CDR3 DNA reads TGTGCCAGCAGTTTAGTTCGGGGGGGCAGGGATACGCAGTATTTT.

The genes are TRBV6-5 and TRBJ1-1, with 11 bases aligning to TRBD1. This CDR3 has 13 residues. In germline, CDR1 is MNHEY, CDR2 SVGAGI. Losses at the gene ends were 8 bases for V and 6 bases for J; bases not matched to a gene: 5. The CDR3 DNA reads TGTGCCAGCGCAAGGGACAGGGGGTCTGAAGCTTTCTTT. Translated: CASARDRGSEAFF.

This clone was counted between two and nine times. The rearrangement uses TRBV3-1 (or the pseudogene TRBV3-2) and TRBJ2-1; D not resolved. This CDR3 has 15 residues. The germline V gene has CDR1 LGHDT and CDR2 YNNKEL (reference sequence). Trimming cost V 0 bases and J 2 bases, with 8 bases left between them. For the CDR3, the DNA is TGTGCCAGCAGCCAAGATCTGGAGACCTACAATGAGCAGTTCTTC. Translating gives CASSQDLETYNEQFF.

This chain connects TRBV19 to TRBJ1-2; unclear D gene. This CDR3 has 14 amino acids. Germline-derived CDR1 and CDR2 are LNHDA and SQIVND (reference sequence). Trimming removed 5 bases from V and 0 bases from J, with 10 bases in between. The CDR3 protein is CASSGLGANYGYTF. In nucleotides, the CDR3 is TGTGCCAGTAGTGGACTGGGAGCTAACTATGGCTACACCTTC. Full variable domain (rest looked up from reference TRBV19 and TRBJ1-2): DGGITQSPKYLFRKEGQNVTLSCEQNLNHDAMYWYRQDPGQGLRLIYYSQIVNDFQKGDIAEGYSVSREKKESFPLTVTSAQKNPTAFYLCASSGLGANYGYTFGSGTRLTVV.

This clone was counted once. J is TRBJ2-5 and V is TRBV7-8, with TRBD2 matching over 7 bases. Germline trimming cut 3 bases from V and 5 bases from J; bases unmatched to any gene: 12. Germline CDR1 is SGHVS and CDR2 is FQNEAQ. The CDR3 contains 16 residues. Here the CDR3 DNA reads TGTGCCAGCAGCTTCCAGGGAGGGACCCAAGGGGAGACCCAGTACTTC. Translated, it gives CASSFQGGTQGETQYF.

The V and J genes are TRBV9 and TRBJ1-1, with 10 bases matching TRBD1. The germline gives CDR1 SGDLS, CDR2 YYNGEE. Trimming removed 3 bases from V and 5 bases from J; junction bases left unmatched: 4. The CDR3 contains 14 residues. The CDR3 DNA sequence: TGTGCCAGCAGCGACGGACAGGGGGGTACTGAAGCTTTCTTT. This gives the protein CASSDGQGGTEAFF.

This clone came up a few times. The V and J genes are TRBV18 and TRBJ2-7; 8 bases are a match to TRBD2. V trimming: 0 bases; J trimming: 5 bases; junction bases outside the gene matches: 9. CDR1 is KGHSH, CDR2 LQKENI, per germline. CDR3 length: 16 amino acids. CDR3 coding DNA: TGTGCCAGCTCACCACCGGCTCGGGGGGGGTTCCACGAGCAGTACTTC. Translating it yields CASSPPARGGFHEQYF.

The CDR3 reads CASSPGTGAYNEQFF. CDR3 bases: TGTGCCAGCAGCCCCGGGACAGGGGCCTACAATGAGCAGTTCTTC. The chain links TRBV3-1 (or the pseudogene TRBV3-2) to TRBJ2-1; TRBD1 matches 10 bases. The CDR3 is made up of 15 amino acids. In germline, CDR1 is LGHDT, CDR2 YNNKEL (reference sequence). V dropped 4 bases and J dropped 2; count of bases not matched to a gene: 2.